The 10 T cell receptor beta chains below all came from one sample that was sequenced in a study of vaccination and CD4 T cells after COVID-19 (dated by TCRdb to between 2020 and 2023). The receptor library was made with PCR. TCRdb names Illumina iSeq 100 as the instrument used. TCRdb reran the public reads through fastp at Q25 and MiXCR, keeping productive beta chains. Each CDR3 protein appears once, grouped with its most common genes and DNA. The sample has about 20,000 distinct CDR3 sequences on record, around three fifths of them singletons. The ten largest clones add up to about 1% of the sample. Material: CD4+ T cells from blood, obtained before SARS-CoV-2 vaccination. Source of these receptors: a human donor who had recovered from COVID-19.

The rearrangement joins TRBV6-1 to TRBJ2-1; TRBD2 matches 13 bases. V gave up 5 bases and J gave up 0 bases; unmatched junction bases: 10. Germline V gene data show CDR1 as MNHNS and CDR2 as SASEGT. The CDR3 loop spans 19 amino acids. In DNA form, the CDR3 reads TGTGCCAGCAGTACTCCGGGACTAGCGGGACTAAGCTCCTACAATGAGCAGTTCTTC. This encodes CASSTPGLAGLSSYNEQFF.

This clonotype has a single count. The genes are TRBV19 and TRBJ1-5; D unclear. The CDR3 is 15 residues long. Germline V CDR1 and CDR2: LNHDA, SQIVND (reference sequence). V dropped 7 bases and J dropped 3 bases, with 16 bases sitting between them. The CDR3 protein is CASTPGEANNQPQHF. In DNA, the CDR3 is TGTGCCAGTACCCCGGGAGAGGCTAACAATCAGCCCCAGCATTTT.

The rearrangement links TRBV12-3 or TRBV12-4 to TRBJ2-1; TRBD1 aligns across 8 bases. J gave up 8 bases and V 2 bases, and 5 bases lay outside the gene matches. CDR3 size: 14 residues. The CDR3 bases are TGTGCCAGCAGTTTACTCAGGGGGCGAGATGAGCAGTTCTTC. This encodes CASSLLRGRDEQFF.

The sample holds a few counts of this clonotype. J is TRBJ1-1 and V is TRBV20-1; 8 bases align to TRBD1. Germline V gene lookup returns CDR1 DFQATT and CDR2 SNEGSKA (reference sequence). The length of the CDR3 is 13 residues. The J segment lost 7 bases and the V segment lost 1 base, leaving 5 bases of the junction unmatched. This chain's CDR3 is CSARASGGGEAFF. For the CDR3, the DNA is TGCAGTGCTAGAGCCTCAGGGGGCGGTGAAGCTTTCTTT.

This clonotype was detected once. V usage is TRBV7-2 and J usage is TRBJ2-7, with 7 bases identical to TRBD2. The length of the CDR3 is 14 residues. In germline, CDR1 is SGHTA, CDR2 FQGNSA. Trimming took 5 bases from V and 3 from J; bases not matched to a gene: 7. CDR3 bases: TGTGCCAGCAGCAAATCCCGCGGGGGCTACGAGCAGTACTTC. Amino acids: CASSKSRGGYEQYF. Variable domain in full (rest from reference TRBV7-2 and TRBJ2-7): GAGVSQSPSNKVTEKGKDVELRCDPISGHTALYWYRQSLGQGLEFLIYFQGNSAPDKSGLPSDRFSAERTGGSVSTLTIQRTQQEDSAVYLCASSKSRGGYEQYFGPGTRLTVT.

The chain carries TRBV6-1 and TRBJ2-7, with TRBD1 matching over 10 bases. Per germline, CDR1 MNHNS and CDR2 SASEGT. Losses at the gene ends were 8 bases for V and 6 bases for J; bases not matched to a gene: 4. CDR3 length: 12 amino acids. CDR3: CASGDRGREQYF. CDR3 in DNA: TGTGCCAGCGGGGACAGGGGACGCGAGCAGTACTTC.

This clonotype was seen more than once but under ten times. This chain links TRBV6-2 or TRBV6-3 with TRBJ2-3; TRBD1 matches 9 bases. The length of the CDR3 is 15 residues. The germline V gene has CDR1 MNHEY and CDR2 SVGEGT. Trimming took 6 bases from V and 2 from J; bases not matched to a gene: 6. The CDR3 DNA reads TGTGCCAGCAGCCCCGGGACAGGGCACACAGATACGCAGTATTTT. This codes for CASSPGTGHTDTQYF.

The gene calls are TRBV20-1 and TRBJ2-1, with 14 bases identical to TRBD2. CDR3 length: 14 residues. J was trimmed by 9 bases and V by 5 bases; bases with no gene match: 6. CDR1 DFQATT and CDR2 SNEGSKA come from the germline V gene (reference sequence). The CDR3 DNA reads TGCAGTGCTGTGACTAGCGGGAGGGCGGGTGAGCAGTTCTTC. Translating gives CSAVTSGRAGEQFF.

This sequence joins TRBV5-1 and TRBJ1-5; D unresolved. This CDR3 is 14 amino acids long. Between the trimmed V and J ends, which lost 1 base and 2 bases, there was a span of 7 bases. Germline values: CDR1 SGHRS, CDR2 YFSETQ. For the CDR3, the DNA is TGCGCCAGCAGCTTGTTCGGGGGCAATCAGCCCCAGCATTTT. As protein: CASSLFGGNQPQHF.

This clonotype was counted between two and nine times. The V gene is TRBV20-1, the J gene TRBJ1-5; unclear D gene. The length of the CDR3 is 14 residues. The ends were cut back, 3 bases at V and 3 bases at J, with 12 bases in the middle. Germline-derived CDR1 and CDR2 are DFQATT and SNEGSKA (reference sequence). This chain's CDR3 is CSASRVANNQPQHF. CDR3 bases: TGCAGTGCTAGTCGGGTGGCCAACAATCAGCCCCAGCATTTT.